This T cell receptor beta chain was profiled in a study of cytomegalovirus exposure and HLA in healthy donors. Looking at the study overall: Approximately 190 million T cells yielded more than 90 million unique TCR beta sequences, as an earlier analysis found.

CDR3 size: 14 residues. With 5 bases clipped from V and 3 bases from J, the junction kept 3 bases outside the gene matches. Per germline, CDR1 WNHNN and CDR2 SYGVQD (reference sequence). Use of 60 Vbeta and 13 Jbeta primers characterized the PCR. Assay: immunoSEQ multiplex PCR; the TCRdb copy retains only in-frame clones and omits some. This table holds more than 85,000 clones, about 75% found once. The specimen was PBMCs. V and J are TRBV10-1 and TRBJ2-1, with TRBD1 matching 8 bases. The receptor was derived from a male donor in good health and CMV-seropositive. The CDR3 DNA follows: TGCGCCAGCAGTCAGGGGGCCGGCTACAATGAGCAGTTCTTC. Its translation: CASSQGAGYNEQFF.